The 4 T cell receptor beta chains below all came from one sample that was sequenced in a study of immune characterization of retroperitoneal liposarcoma. TCRdb passed the PCR reads through MiXCR, listing each CDR3 protein once. The table records around 1,400 distinct CDR3 sequences, roughly 49% of them present only once. The source material was tumor tissue. The receptors shown here come from a female donor with retroperitoneal liposarcoma.

The chain recombines TRBV6-1 with TRBJ2-3; D may match TRBD1 or TRBD2 (5 bases each). Trimming pared 2 bases from V and 3 bases from J, leaving 9 bases between. Germline V CDR1 and CDR2: MNHNS, SASEGT. The CDR3 runs 14 residues. The CDR3 DNA reads TGTGCCAGCAGTGAAACGGGACGGACAGATACGCAGTATTTT. As protein: CASSETGRTDTQYF.

The rearrangement links TRBV6-1 to TRBJ2-3; D is possibly TRBD2 (6 bases). Trimming took 6 bases from V and 3 from J, leaving 13 bases between them. Per the germline V gene, CDR1 is MNHNS and CDR2 is SASEGT. The CDR3 sequence is 14 residues long. CDR3 nucleotide sequence: TGTGCCAGCAGCCGGGGACTTGAGACAGATACGCAGTATTTT. This gives the protein CASSRGLETDTQYF.

V usage is TRBV6-6 and J usage is TRBJ2-1; no definite D call. CDR1 is MNHNY and CDR2 is SVGAGI in the germline V gene (reference sequence). The CDR3 sequence is 13 residues long. The V end lost 3 bases, the J end lost 8 bases, and 11 bases lay between the germline ends. DNA for the CDR3: TGTGCCAGCAGTTATCTCCCCTCCTATGAGCAGTTCTTC. It translates to CASSYLPSYEQFF.

The rearrangement uses TRBV6-1 and TRBJ2-1, with D uncertain. The DNA end lines up better with TRBJ2-7; the J call may be wrong. CDR1 is MNHNS and CDR2 is SASEGT in the germline V gene. This CDR3 region has 13 residues. For the CDR3, the DNA is TGTGCCAGCAGTCAAAACTCCCGCTACGAGCAGTACTTC. This codes for CASSQNSRYEQYF.